The 19 T cell receptor beta chains reported below all come from one sample, sequenced in a study of graft-versus-host responses after intestinal transplantation. TCRdb keeps only in-frame clones here, not all; method: immunoSEQ multiplex PCR. The data contain about 120,000 clones, 90% to 95% of them seen just once; the ten biggest clones take up around 0.12%. No antigen is known for these receptors. The sample here was unstimulated CD4+ T cells sorted from spleen or lymph node cells, taken before intestinal transplant. Receptors originate from a human donor who received an intestinal transplant.

V and J are TRBV5-1 and TRBJ2-3; TRBD1 matches 9 bases. There are 15 residues in the CDR3. Trimming removed 4 bases from V and 1 base from J; junction bases left unmatched: 4. Looked up from germline, CDR1 is SGHRS and CDR2 is YFSETQ. The CDR3 sequence: CASSGQGLGTDTQYF. As DNA, the CDR3 is TGCGCCAGCAGCGGACAGGGGCTGGGCACAGATACGCAGTATTTT.

The chain is built from TRBV11-1 and TRBJ2-7; possibly TRBD1 for D (6 bases). The CDR3 sequence is 16 residues long. With 5 bases removed from V and 1 base from J, the gap between germline ends came to 18 bases. Germline CDR1 and CDR2: SGHAT and FQDESV (reference sequence). CDR3 amino acids: CASSPTRGPGSYEQYF. The CDR3 DNA reads as TGTGCCAGCAGCCCAACCAGGGGCCCCGGGTCCTACGAGCAGTACTTC.

This sequence joins TRBV6-4 and TRBJ2-3; D is uncertain. There are 13 residues in the CDR3. Trimming took 4 bases from V and 1 from J, leaving 6 bases between them. The germline V gene has CDR1 MRHNA and CDR2 SNTAGT. CDR3 nucleotide sequence: TGTGCCAGCAGTGCGGACGGCACAGATACGCAGTATTTT. As protein: CASSADGTDTQYF.

The chain has TRBV2 and TRBJ2-1; D possibly corresponds to TRBD1 (6 bases). The germline V and J ends were trimmed by 8 bases and 1 base, with 12 bases remaining between them. Germline loops: CDR1 SNHLY, CDR2 FYNNEI. CDR3 length: 14 residues. CDR3 region: CASHHRESYNEQFF. CDR3 sequence (DNA): TGTGCCAGCCACCACAGGGAATCCTACAATGAGCAGTTCTTC.

The gene calls are TRBV10-3 and TRBJ1-3; D uncertain. V gave up 10 bases and J gave up 1 base, with 11 bases separating them. This CDR3 has 13 amino acids. Germline loops: CDR1 ENHRY, CDR2 SYGVKD. The CDR3 DNA reads as TGTGCCACTTGGACTTTATCTGGAAACACCATATATTTT. This translates into CATWTLSGNTIYF.

This chain joins TRBV7-3 and TRBJ2-1; D gene uncertain. V was cut by 3 bases and J by 4 bases, with 22 bases left in between. The CDR3 loop spans 18 amino acids. CDR1 and CDR2 (germline): SGHTA, FQGTGA. Here the CDR3 reads CASSFPIVAEKAYNEQFF. CDR3 DNA sequence: TGTGCCAGCAGCTTCCCTATTGTGGCGGAAAAGGCTTACAATGAGCAGTTCTTC.

This chain joins TRBV28 and TRBJ2-7; 8 bases match TRBD2. Germline V gives CDR1 MDHEN, CDR2 SYDVKM. The CDR3 spans 16 residues. V was clipped by 3 bases and J by 12 bases; unmatched bases: 19. The CDR3 sequence: CASSLREGGGRVWRYF. CDR3 sequence (DNA): TGTGCCAGCAGTTTGAGGGAGGGCGGGGGGAGAGTCTGGCGGTACTTC.

The chain links TRBV10-3 to TRBJ2-5; 13 bases fit TRBD2. Germline V CDR1 and CDR2: ENHRY, SYGVKD. The ends lost 4 bases at V and 5 bases at J; junction bases unmatched: 7. The CDR3 contains 16 residues. CDR3 amino acids: CAISGGLAGRWETQYF. The CDR3 nucleotides are TGTGCCATCAGTGGGGGACTAGCGGGGCGGTGGGAGACCCAGTACTTC.

This clone was found a few times. The chain couples TRBV10-3 to TRBJ2-7; 7 bases agree with TRBD1. The CDR3 contains 14 residues. Germline CDR1 reads ENHRY; CDR2 reads SYGVKD. Germline trimming cut 2 bases from V and 2 bases from J; bases unmatched to any gene: 3. The CDR3 nucleotides are TGTGCCATCAGTGAGGCTGGACAGGCCTACGAGCAGTACTTC. Translation gives CAISEAGQAYEQYF.

The gene calls are TRBV19 and TRBJ2-2, with D unresolved. CDR1 and CDR2 from the germline V gene are LNHDA and SQIVND (reference sequence). V was shortened by 3 bases and J by 1 base, with 3 bases between the two germline ends. This CDR3 has 13 amino acids. The DNA of the CDR3 is TGTGCCAGTAGTATTGGGAACACCGGGGAGCTGTTTTTT. Translating gives CASSIGNTGELFF.

The V gene is TRBV5-1, the J gene TRBJ2-5; the match to TRBD1 covers 7 bases. V shed 4 bases and J 3 bases; nucleotides not matched to a gene: 12. The CDR3 loop spans 16 amino acids. The germline gives CDR1 SGHRS, CDR2 YFSETQ. CDR3 DNA sequence: TGCGCCAGCAGCAGAAACCCGGGACAGAAAAAAGAGACCCAGTACTTC. Protein: CASSRNPGQKKETQYF.

The J gene is TRBJ1-1, the V gene TRBV11-2; D is unclear. Germline loops: CDR1 SGHAT, CDR2 FQNNGV. Trimming pared 5 bases from V and 6 bases from J, leaving 13 bases between. The CDR3 contains 13 residues. The CDR3 reads CASSHTEDAEAFF. CDR3 in DNA: TGTGCCAGCAGCCACACAGAGGACGCTGAAGCTTTCTTT.

The gene calls are TRBV6-5 and TRBJ2-1; 12 bases align to TRBD2. V was pared by 0 bases and J by 6 bases, with 3 bases of the junction left unmatched. The CDR3 is 16 residues long. From germline, CDR1 is MNHEY and CDR2 SVGAGI. The CDR3 sequence: CASSYSRLAGANEQFF. In DNA form, the CDR3 reads TGTGCCAGCAGTTACTCCAGACTAGCGGGAGCCAATGAGCAGTTCTTC.

The V call is TRBV2, the J call TRBJ2-1, with 12 bases that match TRBD2. Germline loops: CDR1 SNHLY, CDR2 FYNNEI. The CDR3 has 15 residues. The J segment lost 6 bases and the V segment lost 6 bases, leaving 6 bases of the junction unmatched. CDR3 nucleotides: TGTGCCAGCAGGAGGACTAGCGGGATGGGCAATGAGCAGTTCTTC. Its protein product is CASRRTSGMGNEQFF.

The rearrangement joins TRBV5-1 to TRBJ2-7; maybe TRBD1 (6 bases). This CDR3 spans 14 amino acids. CDR1 is SGHRS and CDR2 is YFSETQ in the germline V gene. Deletions cut 2 bases from V and 8 bases from J, with 17 bases between. This CDR3 reads CASSLGQRWDQQYF. The CDR3 DNA reads as TGCGCCAGCAGCTTAGGACAGCGTTGGGACCAGCAGTACTTC. Together with reference TRBV5-1 and TRBJ2-7, the CDR3 gives the full variable domain: KAGVTQTPRYLIKTRGQQVTLSCSPISGHRSVSWYQQTPGQGLQFLFEYFSETQRNKGNFPGRFSGRQFSNSRSEMNVSTLELGDSALYLCASSLGQRWDQQYFGPGTRLTVT.

This sequence joins TRBV5-1 and TRBJ2-6; no clear D gene. Trimming took 3 bases from V and 1 from J, leaving 11 bases between them. The CDR3 length is 16 residues. The germline gives CDR1 SGHRS, CDR2 YFSETQ. The CDR3 DNA sequence: TGCGCCAGCAGCTCGAACAGTGGGTCTGGGGCCAACGTCCTGACTTTC. Its translation: CASSSNSGSGANVLTF.

This sequence joins TRBV27 and TRBJ2-1, with D uncertain. This CDR3 region has 15 residues. Trimming took 9 bases from V and 2 from J, leaving 17 bases between them. The germline V gene encodes CDR1 MNHEY and CDR2 SMNVEV (reference sequence). The DNA of the CDR3 is TGTGCCAGTCGGTCTTGGGATAAAACCTACAATGAGCAGTTCTTC. Its protein product is CASRSWDKTYNEQFF.

The chain has TRBV5-5 and TRBJ2-5; no clear D gene. Trimming took 0 bases from V and 2 from J, leaving 14 bases between them. The CDR3 consists of 16 residues. Germline CDR1 SGHKS, CDR2 YYEKEE (reference sequence). Here the CDR3 reads CASSLGAGPLQETQYF. As DNA, the CDR3 is TGTGCCAGCAGCTTGGGGGCAGGCCCCCTTCAAGAGACCCAGTACTTC. Variable domain in full (rest from reference TRBV5-5 and TRBJ2-5): DAGVTQSPTHLIKTRGQQVTLRCSPISGHKSVSWYQQVLGQGPQFIFQYYEKEERGRGNFPDRFSARQFPNYSSELNVNALLLGDSALYLCASSLGAGPLQETQYFGPGTRLLVL.

The rearrangement links TRBV7-3 to TRBJ2-1; D not resolved. Germline lookup yields CDR1 SGHTA and CDR2 FQGTGA. The CDR3 has 15 amino acids. The ends were cut back, 5 bases at V and 1 base at J, with 12 bases in the middle. The CDR3 coding sequence is TGTGCCAGCAGCGAAGTCAGTGGGTCCTACAATGAGCAGTTCTTC. It specifies CASSEVSGSYNEQFF.